This TCR beta chain is drawn from a study of technical replicates of blood from a handful of donors. Profiled with immunoSEQ multiplex PCR; TCRdb holds only in-frame clones, not every one. The table shows about 56,000 clones, with just over 90% occurring only once. The V segment lost 1 base and the J segment 3 bases; nucleotides outside the gene matches: 5. The CDR3 spans 17 residues. The V gene's germline CDR1 is MGHRA and CDR2 YSYEKL. This receptor was taken from a human donor in good health. Some clones in this sample may be carry-over from other donors' samples. The rearrangement uses TRBV4-1 and TRBJ2-1; TRBD2 agrees at 11 bases. The sample comprised PBMCs. CDR3 nucleotide sequence: TGCGCCAGCAGCCAAGCGAGTAGCGGGGGGGGCTACAATGAGCAGTTCTTC. Its translation: CASSQASSGGGYNEQFF.